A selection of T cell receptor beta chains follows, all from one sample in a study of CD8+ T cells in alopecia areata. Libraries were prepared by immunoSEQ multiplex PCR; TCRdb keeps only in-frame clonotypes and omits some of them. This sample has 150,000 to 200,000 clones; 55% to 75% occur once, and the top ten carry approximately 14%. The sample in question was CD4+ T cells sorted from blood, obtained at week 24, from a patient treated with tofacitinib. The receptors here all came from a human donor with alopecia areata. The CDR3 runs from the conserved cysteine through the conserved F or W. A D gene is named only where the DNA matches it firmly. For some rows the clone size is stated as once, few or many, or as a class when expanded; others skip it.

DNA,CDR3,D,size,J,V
TGTGCCAGCAGTATGAGCTCTGGGGCCAACGTCCTGACTTTC,CASSMSSGANVLTF,-,-,TRBJ2-6,TRBV6-5
TGTGCCAGCAGTCCAGAGCCGTTGTCAAATCAGCCCCAGCATTTT,CASSPEPLSNQPQHF,-,few,TRBJ1-5,TRBV6-4
TGTGCCAGCGCCGGGACACCCACCTACGAGCAGTACTTC,CASAGTPTYEQYF,-,-,TRBJ2-7,TRBV11-2
TGCGCCAGCAGCTCCCCTCGCGACGGGAACACTGAAGCTTTCTTT,CASSSPRDGNTEAFF,-,-,TRBJ1-1,TRBV5-1
TGTGCCAGTAGTATGCCGGGACAGGAAATCTCTACTGGAGGCTACACCTTC,CASSMPGQEISTGGYTF,TRBD1,few,TRBJ1-2,TRBV19
TGTGCCAGCAGTGCACGGGGCAACTCCTACGAGCAGTACTTC,CASSARGNSYEQYF,-,once,TRBJ2-7,TRBV6-5
TGTGCCTGGAGCCGAACAGGGGGAACCTACGAGCAGTACTTC,CAWSRTGGTYEQYF,TRBD1,-,TRBJ2-7,TRBV30
TGTGCCTGGACTCAAGGGGCAGCAGAAGCTTTCTTT,CAWTQGAAEAFF,-,-,TRBJ1-1,TRBV30
TGTGCCAGCAGGGGTGACAGGAACACTGAAGCTTTCTTT,CASRGDRNTEAFF,-,-,TRBJ1-1,TRBV2
TGCAGCGTTGAACCCGGGGCGCAAGAGACCCAGTACTTC,CSVEPGAQETQYF,-,-,TRBJ2-5,TRBV29-1
TGTGCAAGTCGCTTAGCGACCCCCAGGACAGATGATGAGGAAAAACTGTTTTTT,CASRLATPRTDDEEKLFF,-,-,TRBJ1-4,TRBV12-2
TGTGCCTGGAGTCCGGGCCGGGACACCTATAGCAATCAGCCCCAGCATTTT,CAWSPGRDTYSNQPQHF,-,-,TRBJ1-5,TRBV30
TGTGCCAGCAGTGTAACCAATGAGCAGTTCTTC,CASSVTNEQFF,-,once,TRBJ2-1,TRBV6-6
TGTGCCAGCAGCAGCACAGGGATACCTGAGCAGTTCTTC,CASSSTGIPEQFF,-,-,TRBJ2-1,TRBV2
TGTGCCAGCAGCGTACTAAGTGAGGGGTCTGTTTTCTTT,CASSVLSEGSVFF,-,-,TRBJ1-1,TRBV9
TGTGCCAGCAGCGCGTACGACCGGGACAGGGGGTGGTATAACTATAATTCACCCCTCCACTTT,CASSAYDRDRGWYNYNSPLHF,TRBD1,-,TRBJ1-6,TRBV9
TGTGCCAGCAGTGTTAGGGGGTTCACAGATACGCAGTATTTT,CASSVRGFTDTQYF,-,-,TRBJ2-3,TRBV2
TGTGCCAGCAGTTACTCGACAGGGATCGAGGGCTACACCTTC,CASSYSTGIEGYTF,TRBD1,once,TRBJ1-2,TRBV6-5
TGCGCCAGCAGCTTGGGACAGGGAAAGGGGGCTGAAGCTTTCTTT,CASSLGQGKGAEAFF,TRBD1,-,TRBJ1-1,TRBV5-1
TGCGCCAGCAGCTTGTTGGTGGGTCCCTCCTACGAGCAGTACTTC,CASSLLVGPSYEQYF,-,-,TRBJ2-7,TRBV5-1
TGTGCCAGCAGTCGGACAGGGGCCTACGAGCAGTACTTC,CASSRTGAYEQYF,TRBD1,once,TRBJ2-7,TRBV6-5
TGTGCCTGGAGTGGAGGGCGGGGAGATACGCAGTATTTT,CAWSGGRGDTQYF,-,-,TRBJ2-3,TRBV30
TGCGCCAGCAGACCCCGGGGGAGCTCCTACAATGAGCAGTTCTTC,CASRPRGSSYNEQFF,-,-,TRBJ2-1,TRBV5-1
TGTGCCAGCAGCTTGGTAGCCGGGGCCCAAGAGACCCAGTACTTC,CASSLVAGAQETQYF,-,-,TRBJ2-5,TRBV5-6
TGCGCCAGCAGCCTAGGGGGTTCGACCTACGAGCAGTACTTC,CASSLGGSTYEQYF,-,-,TRBJ2-7,TRBV5-1
TGTGCCAGCAGCCAAGATGGACAGATGAACACTGAAGCTTTCTTT,CASSQDGQMNTEAFF,-,-,TRBJ1-1,TRBV4-2
TGCAGCGTTGAAGAGGGAGGCGGGGGGGTTAACTACAATGAGCAGTTCTTC,CSVEEGGGGVNYNEQFF,TRBD2,-,TRBJ2-1,TRBV29-1
TGTGCCTGGAGTAGGCTAGCGGGGGGGTACGAGCAGTACTTC,CAWSRLAGGYEQYF,TRBD2,-,TRBJ2-7,TRBV30
TGCGCCAGCAGCCAAGAACTAGCGGGGGGGATCTACGAGCAGTACTTC,CASSQELAGGIYEQYF,TRBD2,once,TRBJ2-7,TRBV4-1
TGTGCCAGCAGCTTAATGGCCCAGGCAGAGACCCAGTACTTC,CASSLMAQAETQYF,-,few,TRBJ2-5,TRBV7-2
TGTGCCTGGAGTGTGACCTTTAACTATGGCTACACCTTC,CAWSVTFNYGYTF,-,-,TRBJ1-2,TRBV30
TGTGCCACCAGCAGAGATAGTGTGGGCGCCGATGGCTACACCTTC,CATSRDSVGADGYTF,-,few,TRBJ1-2,TRBV15
TGTGCCTGGGGAGACCCTGAGCAGTTCTTC,CAWGDPEQFF,-,-,TRBJ2-1,TRBV30
TGTGCCAGCAGTTACTCGAGGGGGTACGAGCAGTACTTC,CASSYSRGYEQYF,-,-,TRBJ2-7,TRBV6-6
TGTGCCATCAGTGCCCCCTCGAGGGAGGGGTGGACTGAAGCTTTCTTT,CAISAPSREGWTEAFF,-,few,TRBJ1-1,TRBV10-3
TGTGCCACCAGCAGAGATCCCGGAGGTCAAGATACGCAGTATTTT,CATSRDPGGQDTQYF,-,-,TRBJ2-3,TRBV15
TGTGCCTGGAGTGTAGGAGGGACGGCAGATACGCAGTATTTT,CAWSVGGTADTQYF,-,-,TRBJ2-3,TRBV30
TGCAGCGTTGTAGCTGGGGCCCTGATTTCGGAGACCCAGTACTTC,CSVVAGALISETQYF,-,-,TRBJ2-5,TRBV29-1
TGCGCCAGCAGCCACTCCAACCAAGAGACCCAGTACTTC,CASSHSNQETQYF,-,-,TRBJ2-5,TRBV5-1
TGCAGCGGTGGAGTGGGGACAGGACCTAACAATGAGCAGTTCTTC,CSGGVGTGPNNEQFF,TRBD1,-,TRBJ2-1,TRBV29-1
TGTGCCAGCAACTCTTTGGACAGCACCTACGAGCAGTACTTC,CASNSLDSTYEQYF,-,-,TRBJ2-7,TRBV5-6
TGCGCCAGCAGCCAAGGCCAAGGCGGGTCAGGGACCCAGTACTTC,CASSQGQGGSGTQYF,-,-,TRBJ2-5,TRBV4-1
TGTGCCATCAGTCGAGACCGGGGGATTCAGTACTTC,CAISRDRGIQYF,-,few,TRBJ2-4,TRBV10-3
TGCGCCAGCAGCCAAGGACAGGGTCGGACTGAAGCTTTCTTT,CASSQGQGRTEAFF,TRBD1,-,TRBJ1-1,TRBV4-1
TGTGCCAGCAGCCAAGATCCGGGTCAGCCCCAGCATTTT,CASSQDPGQPQHF,-,few,TRBJ1-5,TRBV4-2
TGTGCCACGAGGACAGGGATACCTTACGAGCAGTACTTC,CATRTGIPYEQYF,TRBD1,few,TRBJ2-7,TRBV2
TGTGCCACCCCCTTGGGGGAAAAAGGCGAGCAGTACTTC,CATPLGEKGEQYF,-,-,TRBJ2-7,TRBV27
TGCGCCAGCAATCCCCCAGGGCACTCCTACGAGCAGTACTTC,CASNPPGHSYEQYF,-,few,TRBJ2-7,TRBV5-1
TGTGCCTGGAGCCTATCTGGGGCCAACGTCCTGACTTTC,CAWSLSGANVLTF,-,-,TRBJ2-6,TRBV30
TGTGCCAGCGCGGCAATCATACAGGGGGCGTCCGGGGAGCTGTTTTTT,CASAAIIQGASGELFF,TRBD1,-,TRBJ2-2,TRBV7-9
TGTGCCAGCAGGGGGACAGGGACCTACGAGCAGTACTTC,CASRGTGTYEQYF,TRBD1,once,TRBJ2-7,TRBV25-1